This entry describes one TCR beta chain. Per the original methods: Nucleated cell number was recorded as an estimate derived from reference gene primer amplification. Method: immunoSEQ multiplex PCR; TCRdb's copy keeps in-frame clones and lacks some. Clone size and V and J calls were adopted from that table, with D and trimming inferred from the DNA. Of roughly 430,000 clones listed, roughly 90% are singletons. The data originate from a study of blood T cell repertoires in COVID-19. About the research overall: Sites in the United States, Italy and Spain provided acute and convalescent COVID-19 samples.

Participants had their cohort set by participant-reported clinical history. Trimming at V came to 5 bases and at J to 5 bases, leaving 6 bases not matched to a gene. Per germline, CDR1 SEHNR and CDR2 FQNEAQ (reference sequence). This CDR3 is 14 amino acids long. Sequenced: PBMCs or T cells enriched from blood (not recorded which). This clonotype was sampled from a woman between 18 and 29 years old who had been exposed to COVID-19. The rearrangement uses TRBV7-9 and TRBJ2-7; 10 nucleotides match TRBD1. The chain's CDR3 is CASSRGQGSHEQYF. As DNA, the CDR3 is TGTGCCAGCAGCCGGGGACAGGGGAGCCACGAGCAGTACTTC. The full variable domain, rest sourced from reference TRBV7-9 and TRBJ2-7, is DTGVSQNPRHKITKRGQNVTFRCDPISEHNRLYWYRQTLGQGPEFLTYFQNEAQLEKSRLLSDRFSAERPKGSFSTLEIQRTEQGDSAMYLCASSRGQGSHEQYFGPGTRLTVT.